These 13 T cell receptor beta chains were sequenced from one sample in a study of technical replicates of blood from a handful of donors. Produced via immunoSEQ multiplex PCR; TCRdb's table is partial and in-frame only. The data contain about 14,000 clones, 75% to 90% of them singletons. The sample taken for sequencing was PBMCs. Every receptor here comes from a human donor in good health.

The chain employs TRBV28 and TRBJ1-1, with D hard to call. The CDR3 sequence is 11 residues long. Germline-derived CDR1 and CDR2 are MDHEN and SYDVKM. V shed 7 bases and J shed 4 bases, with 7 bases lying between them. The CDR3: CASTSSTEAFF. CDR3 bases: TGTGCCAGCACCTCGAGCACTGAAGCTTTCTTT.

The chain joins TRBV10-2 to TRBJ2-7, with 13 bases matching TRBD2. There are 15 residues in the CDR3. J lost 3 bases, V lost 8 bases, and 7 bases had no gene match. The germline V gene has CDR1 WSHSY and CDR2 SAAADI. DNA for the CDR3: TGCGCCAGCTCCCTACTAGCGGGAGGGTACTACGAGCAGTACTTC. This codes for CASSLLAGGYYEQYF.

The count of this clone is one. The chain uses TRBV6-5 and TRBJ2-5; weak D call: TRBD2 (5 bases). V was cut by 8 bases and J by 1 base, with 14 bases left in between. The CDR3 spans 14 residues. Germline-derived CDR1 and CDR2 are MNHEY and SVGAGI. In DNA, the CDR3 is TGTGCCAGCTCCCGGGAACCCACCCAAGAGACCCAGTACTTC. As protein: CASSREPTQETQYF.

The sample holds one count of this clone. The chain combines TRBV29-1 with TRBJ2-4, with D uncertain. V was cut by 3 bases and J by 0 bases, with 9 bases left in between. Germline lookup yields CDR1 SQVTM and CDR2 ANQGSEA. The CDR3 loop spans 14 amino acids. Here the CDR3 reads CSVEVRGAKNIQYF. DNA for the CDR3: TGCAGCGTTGAGGTGCGCGGAGCCAAAAACATTCAGTACTTC.

The chain employs TRBV5-1 and TRBJ1-4; no clear D. Trimming took off 4 bases at V and 8 bases at J, with 18 bases between the two ends. The germline V gene encodes CDR1 SGHRS and CDR2 YFSETQ. There are 15 residues in the CDR3. This CDR3 reads CASSRDGGVEEKLFF. The DNA for the CDR3 is TGCGCCAGCAGCCGCGATGGCGGAGTGGAGGAAAAACTGTTTTTT.

V usage is TRBV19 and J usage is TRBJ2-7; 8 nucleotides align to TRBD2. From germline, CDR1 is LNHDA and CDR2 SQIVND (reference sequence). V shed 5 bases and J 6 bases; nucleotides not matched to a gene: 6. This CDR3 has 13 amino acids. The CDR3 DNA sequence: TGTGCCAGTAGTCCTGGACTAGCTTTCGAGCAGTACTTC. Amino acid sequence: CASSPGLAFEQYF.

The chain couples TRBV27 to TRBJ2-1, with 9 bases aligning to TRBD2. Germline assignment: CDR1 MNHEY and CDR2 SMNVEV (reference sequence). The CDR3 totals 15 residues. Trimming took 1 base from V and 8 from J; bases not matched to a gene: 6. The CDR3 sequence: CASSLYSGRVDEQFF. The CDR3 nucleotides are TGTGCCAGCAGTTTATATAGCGGGAGAGTCGATGAGCAGTTCTTC.

CDR3 sequence reads: CASSSPGLAGGVPSYEQYF. CDR3 DNA: TGTGCCAGCAGTTCCCCGGGACTAGCGGGAGGAGTGCCTTCCTACGAGCAGTACTTC. V is TRBV2 and J is TRBJ2-7; 15 nucleotides match TRBD2. Per the germline V gene, CDR1 is SNHLY and CDR2 is FYNNEI. V dropped 5 bases and J dropped 1; count of bases not matched to a gene: 12. The length of the CDR3 is 19 residues.

This sequence joins TRBV7-6 and TRBJ2-1; 10 bases are a match to TRBD2. V dropped 2 bases and J dropped 5; count of bases not matched to a gene: 3. This CDR3 is 15 amino acids long. Germline V gene data show CDR1 as SGHVS and CDR2 as FNYEAQ. DNA for the CDR3: TGTGCCAGCAGCTTACTAGCGGGAGAAAACAATGAGCAGTTCTTC. This sequence encodes CASSLLAGENNEQFF.

The gene calls are TRBV19 and TRBJ2-1; TRBD2 might be the D (6 bases). The CDR3 extends over 14 amino acids. Per the germline V gene, CDR1 is LNHDA and CDR2 is SQIVND (reference sequence). V lost 2 bases and J lost 4, with 9 bases in between. The chain's CDR3 is CASSIMEGYNEQFF. Here the CDR3 DNA reads TGTGCCAGTAGTATAATGGAGGGTTACAATGAGCAGTTCTTC.

This chain uses TRBV10-1 with TRBJ2-3; 7 bases map to TRBD1. The V and J ends lost 4 bases and 11 bases, in that order; junction bases with no gene match: 9. CDR3 length: 13 residues. CDR1 is WNHNN, CDR2 SYGVQD, per germline (reference sequence). The CDR3 reads CASSAYRQGMQYF. The CDR3 nucleotides are TGCGCCAGCAGTGCCTACCGACAGGGCATGCAGTATTTT.

This clone came up once. This chain connects TRBV7-8 to TRBJ2-1; possible D gene TRBD2, 6 bases. Trimming stripped 8 bases from V and 4 bases from J, with 21 bases between. CDR1 and CDR2 (germline): SGHVS, FQNEAQ. This CDR3 is 16 amino acids long. This CDR3 reads CASRSSGTSPYNEQFF. DNA for the CDR3: TGTGCCAGCCGAAGCTCGGGAACTAGCCCTTACAATGAGCAGTTCTTC.

This rearrangement joins TRBV7-6 to TRBJ2-1; no clear D gene. Germline V CDR1 and CDR2: SGHVS, FNYEAQ. CDR3 length equals 13 residues. Trimming removed 5 bases at V and 0 bases at J, with 5 bases between. The CDR3 spells CASSPSSYNEQFF. CDR3 nucleotide sequence: TGTGCCAGCAGCCCCAGCTCCTACAATGAGCAGTTCTTC.